Presented here are 19 T cell receptor beta chains from one specimen sequenced in a study of read filtering for tumor transcriptome and immune sequencing. The library was built from about 400 ng RNA with molecular barcoded adaptors for alpha/delta and beta/gamma chains. TCRdb used MiXCR to reprocess the reads, holding one entry per CDR3 protein. The repertoire consists of 90,000 to 95,000 distinct CDR3 sequences, with approximately 21% occurring once and the leading ten covering roughly 10%. Material for sequencing was a population of CD138-negative cells sorted from bone marrow. Receptors originate from a donor over 35 with multiple myeloma.

The sample holds a few counts of this clonotype. The rearrangement joins TRBV7-9 to TRBJ2-7; D might be TRBD2 (7 bases). From germline, CDR1 is SEHNR and CDR2 FQNEAQ (reference sequence). This CDR3 has 15 residues. Trimming stripped 5 bases from V and 5 bases from J, with 19 bases between. Here the CDR3 DNA reads TGTGCCAGCAGCCGAGCCCAGGCGGGGGCCAACGAGCAGTACTTC. Translating it yields CASSRAQAGANEQYF.

Many counts were recorded for this clonotype. The V and J genes are TRBV28 and TRBJ2-7, with D possibly called TRBD1 or TRBD2 (5 bases each). Looked up from germline, CDR1 is MDHEN and CDR2 is SYDVKM. V lost 3 bases to trimming and J lost 6 bases, with 15 bases between them. The CDR3 extends over 14 amino acids. CDR3 sequence (DNA): TGTGCCAGCAGTTTCTTCGGGGCTCGGCGCGAGCAGTACTTC. Residues: CASSFFGARREQYF.

This clonotype appeared once. Given a much more abundant clone one base away, this may be a read error. The chain carries TRBV6-6 and TRBJ2-7, with D unclear. Trimming shortened V by 7 bases and J by 3 bases, and 7 bases separated the two germline ends. Germline V lookup: CDR1 MNHNY, CDR2 SVGAGI (reference sequence). The CDR3 contains 11 residues. CDR3: CASTFDYEQYF. CDR3 in DNA: TGTGCCAGCACTTTCGACTACGAGCAGTACTTC.

Points on this clonotype: This CDR3 fails to terminate in the conserved phenylalanine or tryptophan, so it likely reflects a read error. The J gene is TRBJ2-7, the V gene TRBV7-8; TRBD1 is a possible D gene (5 bases). The CDR3 loop spans 14 amino acids. V was trimmed by 5 bases and J by 0 bases, leaving 11 bases between them. CDR1 SGHVS and CDR2 FQNEAQ come from the germline V gene. In DNA form, the CDR3 reads TGTGCCAGCAGCCGGACACCGAGCTCCTACGAGCAGTACCTC. Translating gives CASSRTPSSYEQYL.

This clonotype was found a few times. This chain joins TRBV28 and TRBJ1-5; unclear D gene. Germline lookup yields CDR1 MDHEN and CDR2 SYDVKM. Trimming removed 2 bases from V and 6 bases from J, with 14 bases in between. This CDR3 has 15 residues. This chain's CDR3 is CASSLQITSSQPQHF. CDR3 DNA: TGTGCCAGCAGTTTACAGATCACGTCCAGTCAGCCCCAGCATTTT.

In its sample, this clonotype was seen a few times. In DNA, the CDR3 is TGCAGCGTTGATTTGACTAGCCTCGGGACCCAGTACTTC. Residues: CSVDLTSLGTQYF. The J gene is TRBJ2-5, the V gene TRBV29-1; 7 bases agree with TRBD2. The CDR3 sequence is 13 residues long. CDR1 and CDR2 (germline): SQVTM, ANQGSEA. Germline trimming cut 3 bases from V and 7 bases from J; bases unmatched to any gene: 8.

This clonotype was seen ten or more times. V and J are TRBV5-5 and TRBJ2-6; TRBD1 is a possible D gene (5 bases). The ends were cut back, 4 bases at V and 2 bases at J, with 10 bases in the middle. The CDR3 is 15 amino acids. The germline V gene has CDR1 SGHKS and CDR2 YYEKEE (reference sequence). The CDR3 loop is CASSTSGTGANVLTF. CDR3 DNA: TGTGCCAGCAGCACCTCAGGGACTGGGGCCAACGTCCTGACTTTC.

This clonotype was detected many times. The CDR3: CASSTLAGVYNEQFF. CDR3 DNA: TGTGCCAGCAGCACTCTAGCGGGGGTATACAATGAGCAGTTCTTC. The chain has TRBV7-9 and TRBJ2-1, with 10 bases lining up with TRBD2. The CDR3 is 15 amino acids. V shed 5 bases, J shed 4 bases, and the junction held 5 bases outside the gene matches. The V gene's germline CDR1 is SEHNR and CDR2 FQNEAQ (reference sequence).

The CDR3 coding sequence is TGTGCCAGCAGCTTAAGCAGGGGGCGGATCACTGAAGCTTTCTTT. Encoded protein: CASSLSRGRITEAFF. The chain uses TRBV7-2 and TRBJ1-1; TRBD1 aligns across 8 bases. Unmatched junction bases numbered 6, after V lost 2 bases and J lost 4 bases. Germline V gives CDR1 SGHTA, CDR2 FQGNSA. The CDR3 loop spans 15 amino acids.

The V gene is TRBV2, the J gene TRBJ2-5; D is possibly TRBD2 (7 bases). The V gene lost 6 bases and the J gene lost 5 bases, with 19 bases spanning the gap. This CDR3 region has 15 residues. From germline, CDR1 is SNHLY and CDR2 FYNNEI. The CDR3 region has the DNA TGTGCCAGCAGGGACCGGGGGGCCGAAGGGGAGACCCAGTACTTC. This encodes CASRDRGAEGETQYF.

This clonotype was counted many times. V is TRBV28 and J is TRBJ2-7, with D unresolved. Germline-derived CDR1 and CDR2 are MDHEN and SYDVKM. The CDR3 is 13 residues long. V gave up 2 bases and J gave up 1 base, with 6 bases separating them. For the CDR3, the DNA is TGTGCCAGCAGTTTAGGTGGGTCCTACGAGCAGTACTTC. It codes for CASSLGGSYEQYF. Combining the CDR3 with reference TRBV28 and TRBJ2-7 gives the whole variable domain DVKVTQSSRYLVKRTGEKVFLECVQDMDHENMFWYRQDPGLGLRLIYFSYDVKMKEKGDIPEGYSVSREKKERFSLILESASTNQTSMYLCASSLGGSYEQYFGPGTRLTVT.

Of note for this clonotype: Just one base apart from a much larger clone, this may be a read error. It is likely a read error, because the conserved phenylalanine at the end of the CDR3 is missing. This sequence joins TRBV29-1 and TRBJ2-3; TRBD2 aligns across 8 bases. The J segment lost 1 base and the V segment lost 8 bases, leaving 5 bases of the junction unmatched. This CDR3 is 13 amino acids long. Germline values: CDR1 SQVTM, CDR2 ANQGSEA. The CDR3 loop reads CSCSGAGTDTQYL. For the CDR3, the DNA is TGCAGCTGTAGCGGGGCGGGCACAGATACGCAGTATTTA.

This clonotype appeared many times. The chain couples TRBV20-1 to TRBJ2-2; 9 positions agree with TRBD1. The CDR3 is made up of 14 amino acids. V was pared by 6 bases and J by 3 bases, with 5 bases of the junction left unmatched. CDR1 and CDR2 (germline): DFQATT, SNEGSKA (reference sequence). This chain's CDR3 is CSAPDRGDTGELFF. CDR3 coding DNA: TGCAGTGCCCCGGACAGGGGCGACACCGGGGAGCTGTTTTTT.

The rearrangement links TRBV12-3 or TRBV12-4 to TRBJ1-2; the D is unclear. The CDR3 is 13 residues long. Trimming left V 6 bases short and J 4 bases short, with 12 bases between. CDR3 sequence reads: CASSRHPGYGYTF. The CDR3 DNA sequence: TGTGCCAGCAGCAGACACCCCGGCTATGGCTACACCTTC.

This clonotype was found many times. The chain joins TRBV7-9 to TRBJ2-5, with a weak D call TRBD1 (6 bases). CDR1 SEHNR and CDR2 FQNEAQ come from the germline V gene (reference sequence). Trimming pared 3 bases from V and 2 bases from J, leaving 16 bases between. The length of the CDR3 is 16 residues. The CDR3 loop is CASSLRGRQAQETQYF. The CDR3, as DNA: TGTGCCAGCAGCTTGAGGGGTCGACAGGCTCAAGAGACCCAGTACTTC.

Note on this clonotype: It may be a read error: a sequence one base away is much more abundant. The chain couples TRBV11-2 to TRBJ2-7, with a tentative D call TRBD1 (5 bases). Germline V CDR1 and CDR2: SGHAT, FQNNGV. This CDR3 region has 14 residues. CDR3 amino acids: CASSPVRAAYEPYF. The CDR3 DNA follows: TGTGCCAGCAGCCCTGTCAGGGCAGCTTACGAGCCGTACTTC.

This clonotype was found once. A much larger clone differs by one base, so this may be a read error. This chain uses TRBV5-1 with TRBJ2-7, with D possibly being TRBD1 or TRBD2 (5 bases each). The CDR3 sequence is 14 residues long. Trimming stripped 2 bases from V and 6 bases from J, with 15 bases between. CDR1 SGHRS and CDR2 YFSETQ come from the germline V gene. The CDR3 DNA reads as TGCGCCAGCAGCTTCGCCGGGACGGACTGCGAGCAGTACTTC. It encodes CASSFAGTDCEQYF. The variable domain in full, completed from reference TRBV5-1 and TRBJ2-7, reads KAGVTQTPRYLIKTRGQQVTLSCSPISGHRSVSWYQQTPGQGLQFLFEYFSETQRNKGNFPGRFSGRQFSNSRSEMNVSTLELGDSALYLCASSFAGTDCEQYFGPGTRLTVT.

This clonotype occurred a few times. Mismatch with germline at one junction end may stem from a read error. CDR3 sequence (DNA): TGTGCCAGCAGCTATTCCGCCCGGGATCTAACCTCTTGGGCCAACGTCCTGACTTTC. It encodes CASSYSARDLTSWANVLTF. This chain uses TRBV7-6 with TRBJ2-6; D may be TRBD2 (5 bases). Germline lookup yields CDR1 SGHVS and CDR2 FNYEAQ. The CDR3 contains 19 residues.

This clonotype was recorded at least ten times. CDR3 residues: CSVPGQGSTDTQYF. CDR3 in DNA: TGCAGCGTTCCGGGACAGGGCAGCACAGATACGCAGTATTTT. V gene TRBV29-1 combines with J gene TRBJ2-3, with 9 bases matching TRBD1. The V gene end was trimmed by 5 bases and the J gene end by 0 bases; junction bases not matched to a gene: 3. The CDR3 runs 14 residues. In germline, CDR1 is SQVTM, CDR2 ANQGSEA.